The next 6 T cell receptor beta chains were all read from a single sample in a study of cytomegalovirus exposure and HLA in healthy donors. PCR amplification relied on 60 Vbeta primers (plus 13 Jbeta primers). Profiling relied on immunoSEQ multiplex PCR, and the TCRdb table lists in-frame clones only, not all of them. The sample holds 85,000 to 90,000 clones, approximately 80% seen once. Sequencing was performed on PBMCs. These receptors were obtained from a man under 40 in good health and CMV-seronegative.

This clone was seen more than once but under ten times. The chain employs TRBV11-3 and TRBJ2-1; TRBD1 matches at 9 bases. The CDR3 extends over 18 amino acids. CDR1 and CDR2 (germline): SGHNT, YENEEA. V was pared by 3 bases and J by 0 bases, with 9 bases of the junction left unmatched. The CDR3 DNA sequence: TGTGCCAGCAGCTTCGGGGACAGGGTTATCCCCTCCTACAATGAGCAGTTCTTC. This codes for CASSFGDRVIPSYNEQFF.

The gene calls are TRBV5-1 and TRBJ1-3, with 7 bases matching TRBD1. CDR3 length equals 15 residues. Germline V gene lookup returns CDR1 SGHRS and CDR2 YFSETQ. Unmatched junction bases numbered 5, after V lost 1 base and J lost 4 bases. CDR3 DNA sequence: TGCGCCAGCAGCTTGCCCCGGGACAGCGGAAACACCATATATTTT. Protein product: CASSLPRDSGNTIYF.

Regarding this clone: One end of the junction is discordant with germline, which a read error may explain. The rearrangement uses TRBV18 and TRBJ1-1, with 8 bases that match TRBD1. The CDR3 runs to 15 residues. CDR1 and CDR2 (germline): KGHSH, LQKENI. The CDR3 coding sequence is TGTGCCAGCTCAGGACGACAGGGGCTGAACGCTGAAGCTTTCTTT. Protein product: CASSGRQGLNAEAFF.

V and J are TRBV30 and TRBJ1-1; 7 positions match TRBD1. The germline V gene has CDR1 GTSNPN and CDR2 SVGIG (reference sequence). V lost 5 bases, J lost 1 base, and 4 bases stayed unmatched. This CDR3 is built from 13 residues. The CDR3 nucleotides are TGTGCCTGGGCGGGACAGTCGAACACTGAAGCTTTCTTT. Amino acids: CAWAGQSNTEAFF.

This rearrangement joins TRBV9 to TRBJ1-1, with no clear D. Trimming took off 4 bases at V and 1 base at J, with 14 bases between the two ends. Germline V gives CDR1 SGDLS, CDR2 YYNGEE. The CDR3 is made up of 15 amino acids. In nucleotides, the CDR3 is TGTGCCAGCAGCCCACCCCCCCTATCGAACACTGAAGCTTTCTTT. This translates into CASSPPPLSNTEAFF.

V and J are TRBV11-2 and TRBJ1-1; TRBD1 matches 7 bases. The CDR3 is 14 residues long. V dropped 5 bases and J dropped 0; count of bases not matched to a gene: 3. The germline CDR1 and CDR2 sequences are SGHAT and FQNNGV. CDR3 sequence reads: CASSPGTVNTEAFF. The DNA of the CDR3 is TGTGCCAGCAGCCCCGGGACAGTGAACACTGAAGCTTTCTTT.